This T cell receptor (beta chain) derives from a study of beta chain features in type 1 diabetes. Study conclusions and caveats: All four CD4+ subsets from Type 1 diabetes patients carried moderately but significantly shorter TCRB CDR3s.

The V gene's germline CDR1 is SGHDT and CDR2 YYEEEE. V was pared by 1 base and J by 1 base, with 15 bases between. The CDR3 loop spans 18 amino acids. Reverse transcribing all isolated RNA meant expressed TCRB transcripts were sequenced. Sequenced by immunoSEQ multiplex PCR; TCRdb stores in-frame clones only, minus some. The sample shows 640,000 or so clones, 13% of them seen only once. This clone was detected once. The target antigen is unknown. Sequenced sample: naive CD4+ T cells from blood. V gene TRBV5-6 combines with J gene TRBJ1-6, with D possibly being TRBD1 (6 bases). The receptor was isolated from a man between 18 and 29 years old with type 1 diabetes. The CDR3 loop reads CASSLLQGSGSYNSPLHF. For the CDR3, the DNA is TGTGCCAGCAGCTTGCTTCAGGGGTCAGGTTCCTATAATTCACCCCTCCACTTT.